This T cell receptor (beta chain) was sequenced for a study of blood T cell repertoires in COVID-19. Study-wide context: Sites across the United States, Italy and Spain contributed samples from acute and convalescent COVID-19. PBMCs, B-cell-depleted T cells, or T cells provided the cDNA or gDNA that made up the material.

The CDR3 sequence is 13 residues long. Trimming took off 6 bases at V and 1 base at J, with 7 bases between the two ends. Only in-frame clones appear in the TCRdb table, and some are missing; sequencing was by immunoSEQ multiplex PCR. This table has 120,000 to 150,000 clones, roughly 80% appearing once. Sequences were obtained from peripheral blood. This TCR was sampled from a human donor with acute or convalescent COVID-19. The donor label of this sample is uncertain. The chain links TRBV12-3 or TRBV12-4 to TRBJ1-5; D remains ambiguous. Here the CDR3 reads CASRPLSNQPQHF. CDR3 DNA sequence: TGTGCCAGCAGACCCCTAAGCAATCAGCCCCAGCATTTT.